Listed here are 32 T cell receptor beta chains from one sample, sequenced in a study of spatial heterogeneity in lung cancer. Sample time point: sample taken at primary tumor resection. Study results and caveats: One measure, the expanded intratumoral alpha and beta TCR count, tracked tumor mutation counts.

TCRdb re-called the 5' RACE reads through MiXCR, storing one row per CDR3 protein. The sample yields some 97,000 distinct CDR3 sequences, approximately 4% seen once. Antigens for these TCRs are unknown. The input for sequencing was lung tumor tissue, taken at surgery. The receptors derive from a male donor with early-stage non-small cell lung cancer.

The V gene is TRBV28, the J gene TRBJ2-1; TRBD2 agrees at 7 bases. Germline loops: CDR1 MDHEN, CDR2 SYDVKM. The CDR3 length is 15 residues. The V gene end was trimmed by 7 bases and the J gene end by 0 bases; junction bases not matched to a gene: 6. This CDR3 is CASNEAGSSYNEQFF. The CDR3 bases are TGTGCCAGCAATGAAGCGGGAAGCTCCTACAATGAGCAGTTCTTC.

V is TRBV20-1 and J is TRBJ2-1, with D unclear. V gave up 6 bases and J gave up 0 bases, with 18 bases separating them. This CDR3 spans 16 amino acids. Per germline, CDR1 DFQATT and CDR2 SNEGSKA (reference sequence). For the CDR3, the DNA is TGCAGTGCCCCGACGACAAGCCTAATCTCCTACAATGAGCAGTTCTTC. Its translation: CSAPTTSLISYNEQFF.

This clonotype appeared a single time. One base away lies a much larger clone, so this may be a sequencing read error. The chain carries TRBV20-1 and TRBJ1-5; perhaps TRBD1 as D (6 bases). The germline V and J ends were trimmed by 1 base and 2 bases, with 15 bases remaining between them. This CDR3 has 16 amino acids. Germline CDR1 is DFQATT and CDR2 is SNEGSKA (reference sequence). CDR3 bases: TGCAGTGCTAGAGTCACAGGGAGACCGGGCAATCAGCCCCAGCATTTT. Translated, it gives CSARVTGRPGNQPQHF.

This clonotype has just a few counts. This chain connects TRBV10-3 to TRBJ2-3; 11 positions match TRBD2. The CDR3 contains 15 residues. CDR1 and CDR2 (germline): ENHRY, SYGVKD. With V trimmed by 6 bases and J by 4 bases, 6 bases remained unmatched. The CDR3 loop reads CAIRPGLADSDTQYF. CDR3 DNA sequence: TGTGCCATCAGGCCGGGACTAGCGGACTCAGATACGCAGTATTTT.

This clonotype showed up many times. The J gene is TRBJ1-6, the V gene TRBV10-3; no reliable D call. CDR3 length: 13 amino acids. V gave up 4 bases and J gave up 9 bases, with 10 bases separating them. Looked up from germline, CDR1 is ENHRY and CDR2 is SYGVKD. CDR3 nucleotide sequence: TGTGCCATCAGTGGCGACGGAACTTCACCCCTCCACTTT. Its translation is CAISGDGTSPLHF.

At least ten counts were recorded for this clonotype. The rearrangement links TRBV15 to TRBJ1-1; D is perhaps TRBD1 (5 bases). The ends were cut back, 0 bases at V and 4 bases at J, with 15 bases in the middle. The CDR3 covers 16 residues. The germline gives CDR1 LNHNV, CDR2 YYDKDF (reference sequence). Written as DNA, the CDR3 is TGTGCCACCAGCAGAGATTACGGGGAGGGGAGCACTGAAGCTTTCTTT. Amino acid sequence: CATSRDYGEGSTEAFF. The whole variable domain, filled in from reference TRBV15 and TRBJ1-1, reads DAMVIQNPRYQVTQFGKPVTLSCSQTLNHNVMYWYQQKSSQAPKLLFHYYDKDFNNEADTPDNFQSRRPNTSFCFLDIRSPGLGDTAMYLCATSRDYGEGSTEAFFGQGTRLTVV.

This clonotype was recorded a few times. V gene TRBV20-1 combines with J gene TRBJ2-3; unclear D gene. CDR1 and CDR2 (germline): DFQATT, SNEGSKA (reference sequence). V was cut by 6 bases and J by 1 base, with 8 bases left in between. This CDR3 has 12 residues. CDR3 DNA sequence: TGCAGTGCAAAACCTGGCACAGATACGCAGTATTTT. Translation: CSAKPGTDTQYF.

This clonotype was recorded at least ten times. This chain uses TRBV2 with TRBJ2-2; D is unresolved. The germline CDR1 and CDR2 sequences are SNHLY and FYNNEI. Trimming took off 4 bases at V and 6 bases at J, with 15 bases between the two ends. The CDR3 contains 15 residues. CDR3 DNA: TGTGCCAGCAGTGCCATGGCCGCCAGAGCCGGGGAGCTGTTTTTT. This gives the protein CASSAMAARAGELFF.

The sample holds many counts of this clonotype. This chain joins TRBV2 and TRBJ2-5, with 7 nucleotides matching TRBD2. The CDR3 runs to 17 residues. CDR1 is SNHLY and CDR2 is FYNNEI in the germline V gene. V dropped 6 bases and J dropped 4; count of bases not matched to a gene: 17. CDR3: CASSSPTSSGWLETQYF. Written as DNA, the CDR3 is TGTGCCAGCAGCTCTCCGACTAGCTCAGGATGGTTAGAGACCCAGTACTTC.

This clonotype was observed many times. This chain joins TRBV28 and TRBJ1-1; D is undetermined. Trimming left V 3 bases short and J 10 bases short, with 15 bases between. Per the germline V gene, CDR1 is MDHEN and CDR2 is SYDVKM. The CDR3 is 13 amino acids. The CDR3 sequence is CASSFLSRLVAFF. In DNA form, the CDR3 reads TGTGCCAGCAGTTTTTTGTCTCGCCTTGTAGCTTTCTTT.

This clonotype was counted ten times or more. The J gene is TRBJ2-5, the V gene TRBV5-1; D uncertain. Looked up from germline, CDR1 is SGHRS and CDR2 is YFSETQ. The germline V and J ends were trimmed by 0 bases and 7 bases, with 19 bases remaining between them. This CDR3 contains 16 residues. The CDR3 loop is CASSLAPGFAAGTQYF. Written as DNA, the CDR3 is TGCGCCAGCAGCTTGGCTCCGGGTTTTGCGGCCGGGACCCAGTACTTC. The variable domain in full, completed from reference TRBV5-1 and TRBJ2-5, reads KAGVTQTPRYLIKTRGQQVTLSCSPISGHRSVSWYQQTPGQGLQFLFEYFSETQRNKGNFPGRFSGRQFSNSRSEMNVSTLELGDSALYLCASSLAPGFAAGTQYFGPGTRLLVL.

This clonotype was counted ten times or more. The chain links TRBV11-2 to TRBJ2-3; TRBD1 or TRBD2 may be the D gene (5 bases each). V was cut by 3 bases and J by 2 bases, with 12 bases left in between. The germline V gene encodes CDR1 SGHAT and CDR2 FQNNGV. CDR3 length: 15 residues. CDR3 loop: CASSFFRGSTDTQYF. The CDR3 nucleotides read TGTGCCAGCAGCTTTTTCCGGGGCTCCACAGATACGCAGTATTTT.

This clonotype was found many times. The V gene is TRBV20-1, the J gene TRBJ2-5, with D unresolved. Trimming shortened V by 4 bases and J by 5 bases, and 11 bases separated the two germline ends. The CDR3 consists of 12 residues. Germline loops: CDR1 DFQATT, CDR2 SNEGSKA (reference sequence). The CDR3 is CSAKVAGETQYF. CDR3 sequence (DNA): TGCAGTGCTAAAGTCGCAGGCGAGACCCAGTACTTC.

This clonotype occurred many times. J is TRBJ2-6 and V is TRBV12-3 or TRBV12-4; the D is unclear. The germline V and J ends were trimmed by 6 bases and 4 bases, with 10 bases remaining between them. The CDR3 extends over 14 amino acids. The CDR3 DNA sequence: TGTGCCAGCAGCATTCAGTCCGGGGCCAACGTCCTGACTTTC. Its protein is CASSIQSGANVLTF.

This clonotype was detected many times. This sequence joins TRBV7-8 and TRBJ2-5; the D is unclear. Trimming took 3 bases from V and 3 from J, leaving 11 bases between them. Per germline, CDR1 SGHVS and CDR2 FQNEAQ. This CDR3 spans 14 amino acids. The CDR3 sequence: CASSFQGLEETQYF. For the CDR3, the DNA is TGTGCCAGCAGCTTCCAAGGTCTGGAAGAGACCCAGTACTTC.

Points on this clonotype: A junction boundary mismatches the germline segment, possibly from a read error. The rearrangement uses TRBV18 and TRBJ2-5; 11 nucleotides align to TRBD2. The germline V gene has CDR1 KGHSH and CDR2 LQKENI. The length of the CDR3 is 15 residues. CDR3 residues: CTSSPSTSGEETQYF. The DNA for the CDR3 is TGTACCAGCTCACCGTCGACTAGCGGGGAAGAGACCCAGTACTTC.

This clonotype has a count of ten or more. V usage is TRBV4-1 and J usage is TRBJ2-3, with TRBD2 as a possible D gene (5 bases). This CDR3 has 14 residues. Trimming stripped 1 base from V and 8 bases from J, with 13 bases between. Looked up from germline, CDR1 is MGHRA and CDR2 is YSYEKL. CDR3 DNA: TGCGCCAGCAGCCAAGGACTAACGGGTGCTACGCAGTATTTT. Amino acid sequence: CASSQGLTGATQYF.

This clonotype has a count of ten or more. The genes are TRBV6-5 and TRBJ1-2; no clear D. Trimming cost V 6 bases and J 4 bases, with 15 bases left between them. Germline CDR1 reads MNHEY; CDR2 reads SVGAGI. This CDR3 has 14 residues. The CDR3 here is CASSPRRGFYGYTF. DNA of the CDR3: TGTGCCAGCAGCCCCCGCCGTGGTTTCTATGGCTACACCTTC.

At least ten counts were recorded for this clonotype. V and J are TRBV27 and TRBJ2-2; D is unresolved. V gave up 5 bases and J gave up 8 bases, with 21 bases separating them. Germline assignment: CDR1 MNHEY and CDR2 SMNVEV (reference sequence). The CDR3 covers 16 residues. The CDR3 nucleotides read TGTGCCAGCAGTCCTACTGGCAGGTTTGAGTGGGGGGAGCTGTTTTTT. It translates to CASSPTGRFEWGELFF.

This clonotype was recorded a few times. The chain links TRBV5-1 to TRBJ1-2; TRBD1 aligns across 7 bases. J lost 5 bases, V lost 2 bases, and 6 bases had no gene match. Germline values: CDR1 SGHRS, CDR2 YFSETQ. The CDR3 is made up of 14 amino acids. The CDR3 DNA reads TGCGCCAGCAGCTTTGGGACAGCGATGTATGGCTACACCTTC. It specifies CASSFGTAMYGYTF.

This clonotype occurred many times. This chain connects TRBV20-1 to TRBJ2-7, with D unresolved. V was shortened by 2 bases and J by 5 bases, with 16 bases between the two germline ends. Germline lookup yields CDR1 DFQATT and CDR2 SNEGSKA (reference sequence). The length of the CDR3 is 14 residues. The CDR3 loop reads CSARRSLTKDEQYF. The CDR3 nucleotides are TGCAGTGCTAGAAGGTCCCTTACTAAGGACGAGCAGTACTTC.

The chain joins TRBV5-1 to TRBJ2-6, with D possibly TRBD1 on 6 matching bases. Germline CDR1 and CDR2: SGHRS and YFSETQ. This CDR3 contains 15 residues. Trimming shortened V by 6 bases and J by 2 bases, and 12 bases separated the two germline ends. The chain's CDR3 is CASKPGVAGANVLTF. The CDR3 coding sequence is TGCGCCAGCAAACCAGGGGTGGCTGGGGCCAACGTCCTGACTTTC.

This clonotype occurred a few times. The V call is TRBV27, the J call TRBJ2-7, with unresolved D. The CDR3 covers 14 residues. The ends were cut back, 4 bases at V and 7 bases at J, with 17 bases in the middle. Germline CDR1 and CDR2: MNHEY and SMNVEV (reference sequence). This CDR3 is CASSCGRRFGEQYF. The CDR3 DNA reads as TGTGCCAGCAGTTGCGGACGGCGGTTCGGGGAGCAGTACTTC.

The chain employs TRBV27 and TRBJ2-7, with D perhaps assigned TRBD1 or TRBD2 (5 bases each). Deletions cut 2 bases from V and 2 bases from J, with 10 bases between. The CDR3 consists of 14 residues. Germline loops: CDR1 MNHEY, CDR2 SMNVEV (reference sequence). CDR3 amino acids: CASSLLGGTYEQYF. The CDR3 DNA reads TGTGCCAGCAGTTTACTTGGGGGAACCTACGAGCAGTACTTC.

The chain employs TRBV20-1 and TRBJ1-5, with D unresolved. CDR3 length: 12 amino acids. V was trimmed by 3 bases and J by 9 bases, leaving 12 bases between them. Germline CDR1 reads DFQATT; CDR2 reads SNEGSKA (reference sequence). CDR3 sequence: CSARSPTLPQHF. The CDR3 nucleotides are TGCAGTGCTAGGTCCCCGACTTTGCCCCAGCATTTT.

Many counts were recorded for this clonotype. The V gene is TRBV10-3, the J gene TRBJ2-7; perhaps TRBD2 as D (5 bases). Germline loops: CDR1 ENHRY, CDR2 SYGVKD. V lost 7 bases and J 2 bases, leaving 12 bases between the germline ends. The CDR3 has 13 amino acids. This chain's CDR3 is CAITRTDTYEQYF. CDR3 coding DNA: TGTGCCATCACCCGGACTGACACCTACGAGCAGTACTTC.

This clonotype was detected ten times or more. The V gene is TRBV5-1, the J gene TRBJ2-5; tentative D call: TRBD2 (6 bases). Per germline, CDR1 SGHRS and CDR2 YFSETQ. Trimming stripped 3 bases from V and 1 base from J, with 10 bases between. The CDR3 has 14 residues. This chain's CDR3 is CASSSRAGQETQYF. The CDR3 DNA is TGCGCCAGCAGCTCTCGAGCGGGCCAAGAGACCCAGTACTTC.

On this clonotype itself: A much larger clone differs from this one at a single base, so this may be a read error. The J gene is TRBJ2-7, the V gene TRBV10-3; D is tentatively TRBD1 or TRBD2 (6 bases each). Germline lookup yields CDR1 ENHRY and CDR2 SYGVKD. The length of the CDR3 is 12 residues. The CDR3: CAISEGGTEQHF. CDR3 sequence (DNA): TGTGCCATCAGTGAAGGGGGGACCGAGCAGCACTTC.

This clonotype was seen at least ten times. The chain couples TRBV20-1 to TRBJ2-7; 7 bases line up with TRBD2. The CDR3 spans 12 residues. From germline, CDR1 is DFQATT and CDR2 SNEGSKA (reference sequence). Unmatched junction bases numbered 8, after V lost 5 bases and J lost 7 bases. The CDR3 reads CSASGGLVEQYF. The CDR3 DNA sequence: TGCAGTGCTTCGGGGGGTTTGGTTGAGCAGTACTTC.

Many counts were recorded for this clonotype. The genes are TRBV5-4 and TRBJ2-7, with 7 bases fitting TRBD2. This CDR3 contains 14 residues. Germline CDR1 SGHNT, CDR2 YYREEE (reference sequence). V shed 4 bases and J 3 bases; nucleotides not matched to a gene: 7. In DNA, the CDR3 is TGTGCCAGCAGCCGTCCTAGCGGAAACTACGAGCAGTACTTC. Its protein product is CASSRPSGNYEQYF.

This clonotype has ten or more counts. The rearrangement uses TRBV20-1 and TRBJ2-7, with a weak D call TRBD2 (5 bases). Per the germline V gene, CDR1 is DFQATT and CDR2 is SNEGSKA (reference sequence). The V end was cut by 6 bases, the J end by 3 bases, with 18 bases between. The CDR3 covers 14 residues. CDR3 coding DNA: TGCAGTGCCCGCTTAGCAGCGGAGTTCTACGAGCAGTACTTC. Its protein product is CSARLAAEFYEQYF.

In its sample, this clonotype was seen many times. The chain links TRBV29-1 to TRBJ2-3; 7 bases are shared with TRBD2. The CDR3 runs 14 residues. Per germline, CDR1 SQVTM and CDR2 ANQGSEA. Trimming took 5 bases from V and 7 from J; bases not matched to a gene: 12. The chain's CDR3 is CSVRASGPVNTQYF. DNA for the CDR3: TGCAGCGTTAGGGCTAGCGGTCCAGTGAATACGCAGTATTTT.